Listed here are 19 T cell receptor beta chains from one sample, sequenced in a study of blood T cell repertoires in COVID-19. Data came from immunoSEQ multiplex PCR; TCRdb stores just in-frame clones and leaves some out. The table shows about 56,000 clones, with roughly 86% occurring only once. Sample: peripheral blood. The source of these receptors is a woman of 80 years or more with acute or convalescent COVID-19.

This clone was counted a few times. This chain joins TRBV9 and TRBJ1-6; D might be TRBD1 (5 bases). The CDR3 has 16 residues. V lost 3 bases and J lost 8, with 18 bases in between. Germline CDR1 is SGDLS and CDR2 is YYNGEE. Here the CDR3 DNA reads TGTGCCAGCAGCGCCCGTCGGGTTCAGACAGATTCACCCCTCCACTTT. Translating it yields CASSARRVQTDSPLHF. Drawing the rest from reference TRBV9 and TRBJ1-6, the complete variable domain is DSGVTQTPKHLITATGQRVTLRCSPRSGDLSVYWYQQSLDQGLQFLIQYYNGEERAKGNILERFSAQQFPDLHSELNLSSLELGDSALYFCASSARRVQTDSPLHFGNGTRLTVT.

The V gene is TRBV27, the J gene TRBJ1-5; D possibly corresponds to TRBD1 (5 bases). This CDR3 is built from 15 residues. The germline V gene encodes CDR1 MNHEY and CDR2 SMNVEV (reference sequence). Trimming removed 6 bases from V and 4 bases from J, with 16 bases in between. This CDR3 reads CASSRTGGTNQPQHF. The CDR3 nucleotides are TGTGCCAGCAGCCGAACCGGGGGTACAAATCAGCCCCAGCATTTT.

This chain connects TRBV2 to TRBJ2-5; D possibly corresponds to TRBD1 (6 bases). V gave up 5 bases and J gave up 4 bases, with 11 bases separating them. The CDR3 length is 13 residues. The germline V gene has CDR1 SNHLY and CDR2 FYNNEI. CDR3 in amino acids: CASSKQGRETQYF. In DNA form, the CDR3 reads TGTGCCAGCAGTAAACAGGGTCGAGAGACCCAGTACTTC.

The V call is TRBV18, the J call TRBJ1-6; 11 nucleotides line up with TRBD1. V shed 3 bases, J shed 9 bases, and the junction held 10 bases outside the gene matches. Germline CDR1 and CDR2: KGHSH and LQKENI. The CDR3 loop spans 17 amino acids. The CDR3 loop is CASSPGQGALRFSPLHF. The CDR3, as DNA: TGTGCCAGCTCACCCGGACAGGGGGCGCTTCGTTTTTCACCCCTCCACTTT.

The J gene is TRBJ1-4, the V gene TRBV4-2; TRBD1 matches 9 bases. J lost 7 bases, V lost 0 bases, and 6 bases had no gene match. Looked up from germline, CDR1 is LGHNA and CDR2 is YNFKEQ. The CDR3 is 16 amino acids. CDR3: CASSQDSTGGIEKLFF. The CDR3 bases are TGTGCCAGCAGCCAAGACTCGACAGGGGGTATTGAAAAACTGTTTTTT.

The chain combines TRBV4-2 with TRBJ2-2; 8 bases are shared with TRBD1. The V gene's germline CDR1 is LGHNA and CDR2 YNFKEQ. The ends lost 5 bases at V and 4 bases at J; junction bases unmatched: 3. This CDR3 is built from 14 residues. CDR3 sequence reads: CASSVQGGTGELFF. CDR3 sequence (DNA): TGTGCCAGCAGCGTACAGGGGGGCACCGGGGAGCTGTTTTTT.

V is TRBV5-6 and J is TRBJ1-5, with 10 bases lining up with TRBD1. The V gene's germline CDR1 is SGHDT and CDR2 YYEEEE. Germline trimming cut 0 bases from V and 4 bases from J; bases unmatched to any gene: 4. The CDR3 runs to 16 residues. The CDR3 DNA reads TGTGCCAGCAGCTTGGAGGGACAGGGGTGGAATCAGCCCCAGCATTTT. Its translation is CASSLEGQGWNQPQHF.

V gene TRBV5-1 combines with J gene TRBJ1-1; no reliable D call. CDR3 length equals 12 residues. Germline CDR1 reads SGHRS; CDR2 reads YFSETQ. The V end lost 7 bases, the J end lost 1 base, and 8 bases lay between the germline ends. The CDR3 DNA reads TGCGCCAGCGGCCAGTGGAACACTGAAGCTTTCTTT. Amino acid sequence: CASGQWNTEAFF.

The chain links TRBV18 to TRBJ2-7; 11 nucleotides align to TRBD1. Germline values: CDR1 KGHSH, CDR2 LQKENI. The CDR3 is 18 amino acids. Trimming removed 5 bases from V and 4 bases from J; junction bases left unmatched: 16. In nucleotides, the CDR3 is TGTGCCAGCTCATCAAGTCCCGGGACAGGGGGGATTATGTACGAGCAGTACTTC. It codes for CASSSSPGTGGIMYEQYF.

V usage is TRBV11-2 and J usage is TRBJ2-2; D is uncertain. CDR1 is SGHAT and CDR2 is FQNNGV in the germline V gene. V was clipped by 1 base and J by 4 bases, with 13 bases between them. This CDR3 comprises 16 residues. The CDR3 sequence: CASSLVTRSGTGELFF. The CDR3 DNA follows: TGTGCCAGCAGCTTAGTGACCCGATCGGGCACCGGGGAGCTGTTTTTT.

This sequence joins TRBV4-1 and TRBJ2-5; perhaps TRBD2 as D (6 bases). The CDR3 length is 15 residues. The V end lost 0 bases, the J end lost 5 bases, and 13 bases lay between the germline ends. Germline CDR1 reads MGHRA; CDR2 reads YSYEKL. The CDR3 region has the DNA TGCGCCAGCAGCCAAGAGGAGGGGTGGTCGGAGACCCAGTACTTC. Its translation is CASSQEEGWSETQYF.

The chain is built from TRBV5-6 and TRBJ2-7; D is possibly TRBD1 (6 bases). This CDR3 contains 13 residues. V lost 3 bases and J 3 bases, leaving 10 bases between the germline ends. CDR1 SGHDT and CDR2 YYEEEE come from the germline V gene. CDR3 protein: CASSWTVYYEQYF. The CDR3 DNA follows: TGTGCCAGCAGCTGGACAGTTTACTACGAGCAGTACTTC. The variable domain in full, completed from reference TRBV5-6 and TRBJ2-7, reads DAGVTQSPTHLIKTRGQQVTLRCSPKSGHDTVSWYQQALGQGPQFIFQYYEEEERQRGNFPDRFSGHQFPNYSSELNVNALLLGDSALYLCASSWTVYYEQYFGPGTRLTVT.

The V call is TRBV6-5, the J call TRBJ1-2; TRBD1 matches 10 bases. V gave up 4 bases and J gave up 5 bases; unmatched junction bases: 10. This CDR3 is built from 16 residues. Germline-derived CDR1 and CDR2 are MNHEY and SVGAGI. In DNA form, the CDR3 reads TGTGCCAGCAGTTTCCTGGCGGGACAGGGGACTTATGGCTACACCTTC. Its protein is CASSFLAGQGTYGYTF.

This clone was counted once. The chain combines TRBV7-6 with TRBJ2-1, with D maybe TRBD1 (6 bases). V was trimmed by 5 bases and J by 3 bases, leaving 14 bases between them. Germline loops: CDR1 SGHVS, CDR2 FNYEAQ. This CDR3 region has 15 residues. The CDR3 protein is CASSLRGPLYNEQFF. The CDR3 DNA sequence: TGTGCCAGCAGCCTCAGGGGCCCCCTCTACAATGAGCAGTTCTTC.

This clone came up once. The J gene is TRBJ2-1, the V gene TRBV7-9, with 15 bases fitting TRBD2. The CDR3 contains 19 residues. Germline CDR1 SEHNR, CDR2 FQNEAQ (reference sequence). V trimming: 1 base; J trimming: 2 bases; junction bases outside the gene matches: 6. The CDR3 DNA sequence: TGTGCCAGCAGCTTAGATGGGACTAGCGGGAGGCGGGCCTACAATGAGCAGTTCTTC. Translating gives CASSLDGTSGRRAYNEQFF. The whole variable domain, filled in from reference TRBV7-9 and TRBJ2-1, reads DTGVSQNPRHKITKRGQNVTFRCDPISEHNRLYWYRQTLGQGPEFLTYFQNEAQLEKSRLLSDRFSAERPKGSFSTLEIQRTEQGDSAMYLCASSLDGTSGRRAYNEQFFGPGTRLTVL.

The chain carries TRBV6-5 and TRBJ2-1; 9 bases agree with TRBD1. The germline V gene has CDR1 MNHEY and CDR2 SVGAGI. The CDR3 extends over 15 amino acids. Trimming cost V 4 bases and J 9 bases; bases outside gene matches: 10. In DNA, the CDR3 is TGTGCCAGCAGTTCTGACAGGGGGGGGACCCCTGAGCAGTTCTTC. It codes for CASSSDRGGTPEQFF.

The chain uses TRBV2 and TRBJ2-6, with 7 bases fitting TRBD2. CDR3 length equals 15 residues. The junction had 5 bases not matched to a gene; V was cut back by 8 bases and J by 1 base. Germline values: CDR1 SNHLY, CDR2 FYNNEI. The CDR3 sequence: CASRGEGSGANVLTF. The DNA for the CDR3 is TGTGCCAGCCGGGGGGAGGGGTCTGGGGCCAACGTCCTGACTTTC.

This clone was counted only a few times. The rearrangement uses TRBV6-4 and TRBJ1-2, with 9 nucleotides matching TRBD1. The V and J ends lost 6 bases and 8 bases, in that order; junction bases with no gene match: 4. The CDR3 sequence is 12 residues long. Looked up from germline, CDR1 is MRHNA and CDR2 is SNTAGT. The DNA for the CDR3 is TGTGCCAGCAGAGGGACAGGGAGCGGCTACACCTTC. Protein: CASRGTGSGYTF.

This clone was seen more than once but under ten times. This rearrangement joins TRBV7-3 to TRBJ2-7; 11 positions agree with TRBD1. Germline assignment: CDR1 SGHTA and CDR2 FQGTGA. This CDR3 has 17 amino acids. V lost 5 bases to trimming and J lost 6 bases; unmatched junction nucleotides: 15. CDR3 nucleotides: TGTGCCAGCAGCCTCACCTCCCCCGGGACAGGGGGTTCCGAGCAGTACTTC. It yields the protein CASSLTSPGTGGSEQYF.